The clone carrying this T cell receptor (beta chain) was counted between two and nine times. Its antigen is undetermined. Researchers reported that TCR beta cDNA libraries carried unique molecular identifiers. Out of roughly 0.95 to 10 million T cells, a few hundred thousand cDNA molecules were generated. Using its own MiXCR run on the PCR reads, TCRdb lists one record per CDR3 protein. The sample includes 350,000 to 500,000 distinct CDR3 sequences, 30% to 40% seen only once; the top ten take 7.6%. This record belongs to a study of post-analysis software for immune sequencing data. Study context: Relapsing-remitting, secondary progressive and progressive-relapsing multiple sclerosis were all included among the disease courses.

CDR1 is LGHDT and CDR2 is YNNKEL in the germline V gene (reference sequence). The CDR3 runs to 14 residues. The study, taken as a whole, reports: Normalized Chao1 diversity was significantly lower in multiple sclerosis patients than in controls. F measure clustering grouped samples strongly by preparation batch. In patients, TRBV5-6, TRBV5-1 and TRBV20-1 belonged to several TRBV segments found more frequently than in controls.

The sequence came from a girl aged 2-10 years with multiple sclerosis. Sequencing input: blood. The chain combines TRBV3-1 with TRBJ2-5; D is undetermined. Matching the DNA end better, TRBJ2-7 makes the J call doubtful. CDR3 in amino acids: CASSQPAGDHEQYF. The CDR3 DNA reads TGTGCCAGCAGCCAACCGGCAGGCGACCACGAGCAGTACTTC.